A selection of T cell receptor beta chains follows, all from one sample in a study of cytomegalovirus exposure and HLA in healthy donors. Produced via immunoSEQ multiplex PCR; TCRdb's table is partial and in-frame only. Found here are under 200,000 clones, 55% to 65% of them singletons; the top ten hold under 3%. The sequencing sample was made of PBMCs. These receptors were collected from a man aged 35 to 55 in good health and CMV-seronegative. Both conserved end residues are part of each CDR3. Fields, in order: J gene, D gene, clone size, V gene, CDR3 protein, CDR3 DNA. The D gene is left open where the match is weak. Only part of the rows carry a size: once, few, many, or a class if the clone is expanded.

TRBJ2-1 | TRBD1 | - | TRBV5-1 | CASRAGQGTYNEQFF | TGCGCCAGCAGGGCCGGACAGGGGACCTACAATGAGCAGTTCTTC
TRBJ2-5 | TRBD2 | - | TRBV6-6 | CASKLADPQETQYF | TGTGCCAGCAAACTAGCGGACCCCCAAGAGACCCAGTACTTC
TRBJ1-1 | - | once | TRBV28 | CASSFRQATEAFF | TGTGCCAGCAGTTTTCGACAGGCCACTGAAGCTTTCTTT
TRBJ2-7 | TRBD1 | - | TRBV19 | CASSLTGDRWGEQYF | TGTGCCAGTAGTCTCACTGGGGACAGGTGGGGAGAGCAGTACTTC
TRBJ1-2 | - | - | TRBV28 | CASSLIDYGYTF | TGTGCCAGCAGTTTAATCGACTATGGCTACACCTTC
TRBJ2-2 | TRBD1 | once | TRBV2 | CASKARGGSTGELFF | TGTGCCAGCAAAGCTAGAGGGGGCTCGACCGGGGAGCTGTTTTTT
TRBJ2-5 | TRBD2 | - | TRBV11-2 | CASSPRGGPLQETQYF | TGTGCCAGCAGCCCCCGGGGGGGCCCGTTGCAAGAGACCCAGTACTTC
TRBJ2-1 | TRBD1 | - | TRBV7-3 | CASSLRVMGQGAGEQFF | TGTGCCAGCAGCTTAAGAGTAATGGGACAGGGGGCCGGTGAGCAGTTCTTC
TRBJ2-3 | TRBD1 | - | TRBV9 | CASGGTGRTDTQYF | TGTGCCAGCGGGGGGACAGGCCGCACAGATACGCAGTATTTT
TRBJ2-7 | TRBD2 | few | TRBV29-1 | CSVEREGYEQYF | TGCAGCGTTGAACGGGAGGGCTACGAGCAGTACTTC
TRBJ2-2 | - | - | TRBV19 | CATSGSTVGELFF | TGTGCCACCTCGGGGTCCACCGTCGGGGAGCTGTTTTTT
TRBJ1-4 | - | few | TRBV5-6 | CASSLKRGSIFDPSEKLFF | TGTGCCAGCAGCTTGAAGAGGGGGTCCATCTTTGACCCTAGTGAAAAACTGTTTTTT
TRBJ2-2 | TRBD1 | - | TRBV18 | CASSPQGAKTGELFF | TGTGCCAGCTCACCACAGGGGGCCAAGACCGGGGAGCTGTTTTTT
TRBJ2-7 | TRBD1 | - | TRBV20-1 | CSARRGQEQYF | TGCAGTGCTAGGAGGGGGCAGGAGCAGTACTTC
TRBJ2-7 | TRBD1 | - | TRBV30 | CAWSVAGGYEQYF | TGTGCCTGGAGTGTAGCAGGGGGCTACGAGCAGTACTTC
TRBJ2-1 | - | few | TRBV7-6 | CASSPGRSSYNEQFF | TGTGCCAGCAGCCCTGGGAGAAGCTCCTACAATGAGCAGTTCTTC
TRBJ2-3 | - | - | TRBV5-6 | CASSLGGGTDTQYF | TGTGCCAGCAGCTTGGGGGGGGGCACAGATACGCAGTATTTT
TRBJ1-1 | - | few | TRBV27 | CAKPAGETEAFF | TGTGCCAAACCAGCAGGGGAGACTGAAGCTTTCTTT
TRBJ1-3 | - | - | TRBV7-2 | CASGTGGSGNTIYF | TGTGCCAGCGGCACCGGGGGGTCTGGAAACACCATATATTTT
TRBJ1-4 | - | few | TRBV18 | CASSPSGAEGEKLFF | TGTGCCAGCTCACCAAGCGGGGCGGAGGGTGAAAAACTGTTTTTT
TRBJ2-5 | TRBD2 | - | TRBV4-2 | CASSQELAGVRETQYF | TGTGCCAGCAGCCAAGAACTAGCGGGGGTTAGGGAGACCCAGTACTTC
TRBJ2-2 | - | - | TRBV27 | CASSLSSETVELFF | TGTGCCAGCAGTTTATCATCCGAGACAGTTGAGCTGTTTTTT
TRBJ2-7 | - | - | TRBV5-1 | CASSFTTFTYEQYF | TGCGCCAGCAGTTTCACTACATTTACCTACGAGCAGTACTTC
TRBJ2-2 | TRBD2 | - | TRBV7-7 | CASSPLAGANTGELFF | TGTGCTAGCAGCCCTCTAGCGGGGGCGAACACCGGGGAGCTGTTTTTT
TRBJ2-1 | TRBD2 | few | TRBV18 | CASSRLSLSSGRGNEQFF | TGTGCCAGCTCCCGATTATCCCTCTCAAGCGGGAGAGGCAATGAGCAGTTCTTC
TRBJ1-2 | TRBD1 | - | TRBV18 | CASSSTGTGAYGYTF | TGTGCCAGCTCATCGACCGGGACAGGGGCGTATGGCTACACCTTC
TRBJ1-4 | - | - | TRBV4-1 | CASSQGATNEKLFF | TGCGCCAGCAGCCAAGGGGCCACTAATGAAAAACTGTTTTTT
TRBJ2-3 | - | - | TRBV2 | CATRSGLKLTDTQYF | TGTGCCACCCGGTCGGGTTTAAAGCTCACAGATACGCAGTATTTT
TRBJ1-2 | - | - | TRBV7-9 | CASSSTEGSGYTF | TGTGCCAGCAGCTCTACTGAGGGAAGTGGCTACACCTTC